This T cell receptor beta chain was sequenced in a study of shared clonotypes between healthy human individuals. Across the whole study: CD4 naive and memory got three plates each, CD8 naive two, CD8 memory one.

The germline V gene has CDR1 SGHAT and CDR2 FQNNGV. CDR3 length equals 15 residues. With 2 bases removed from V and 1 base from J, the gap between germline ends came to 12 bases. CD45RO-negative CD8 cells positively selected for CCR7 made up the naive population, which excluded terminally differentiated effector memory CD45RA+ cells. The study ran the assay at deep level. Sorted-subset replicate PCR reactions were performed with approximately 190 ng DNA, corresponding to about 32,000 T cell genomes. Produced via immunoSEQ multiplex PCR; TCRdb's table is partial and in-frame only. The repertoire holds about 1,900,000 clones, over 85% seen once, with 0.9% to 1.5% in the top ten.

This TCR was sampled from a man between 18 and 29 years old in good health. The sequenced material came from naive CD8+ T cells sorted from blood. V and J are TRBV11-2 and TRBJ2-7; the D gene is possibly TRBD1 (6 bases). The CDR3 region is CASSLSPTGSYEQYF. The CDR3 nucleotides are TGTGCCAGCAGCTTATCCCCGACAGGATCCTACGAGCAGTACTTC.